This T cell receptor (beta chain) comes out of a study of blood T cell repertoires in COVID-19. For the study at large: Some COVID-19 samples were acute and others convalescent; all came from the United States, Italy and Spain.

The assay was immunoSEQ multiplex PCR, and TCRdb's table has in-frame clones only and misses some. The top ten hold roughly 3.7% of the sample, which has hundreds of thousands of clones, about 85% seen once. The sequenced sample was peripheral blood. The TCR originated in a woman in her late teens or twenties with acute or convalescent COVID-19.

The CDR3: CASSQGEGPQHF. The CDR3 coding sequence is TGTGCCAGCAGCCAAGGGGAGGGGCCCCAGCATTTT. The chain is built from TRBV3-1 (or the pseudogene TRBV3-2) and TRBJ1-5; D is ambiguous. V gave up 1 base and J gave up 9 bases, with 7 bases separating them. CDR1 and CDR2 (germline): LGHDT, YNNKEL (reference sequence). The CDR3 sequence is 12 residues long.